These 21 T cell receptor beta chains were all obtained from the same sample, sequenced in a study of cytotoxic CD8 clonotypes in ibrutinib-treated CLL. This table comes from immunoSEQ multiplex PCR, and its TCRdb copy is limited to in-frame clones, with some not included. This sample has approximately 170,000 clones; roughly 90% occur once, and the top ten carry roughly 3%. Sequenced material: PBMCs, taken at disease progression, from a patient treated with ibrutinib. Receptors originate from a human donor with chronic lymphocytic leukemia.

Only a few counts were recorded for this clone. The V gene is TRBV19, the J gene TRBJ2-1, with D possibly TRBD2 on 6 matching bases. This CDR3 has 16 residues. The ends were cut back, 5 bases at V and 1 base at J, with 15 bases in the middle. Germline CDR1 and CDR2: LNHDA and SQIVND (reference sequence). CDR3 sequence (DNA): TGTGCCAGTAGTGACTCGCCTAGCGATTCCTACAATGAGCAGTTCTTC. Translation: CASSDSPSDSYNEQFF.

This chain joins TRBV5-5 and TRBJ1-1, with 9 bases lining up with TRBD1. The CDR3 consists of 13 residues. Trimming cost V 2 bases and J 6 bases; bases outside gene matches: 2. Germline assignment: CDR1 SGHKS and CDR2 YYEKEE (reference sequence). The CDR3 region is CASSLQGAAEAFF. In DNA form, the CDR3 reads TGTGCCAGCAGCTTACAGGGGGCAGCTGAAGCTTTCTTT.

V gene TRBV9 combines with J gene TRBJ2-3; TRBD1 aligns across 7 bases. In germline, CDR1 is SGDLS, CDR2 YYNGEE. This CDR3 is 15 amino acids long. The junction had 2 bases not matched to a gene; V was cut back by 0 bases and J by 1 base. The CDR3 here is CASSVEDRRTDTQYF. DNA of the CDR3: TGTGCCAGCAGCGTAGAGGACAGGCGCACAGATACGCAGTATTTT.

The rearrangement uses TRBV30 and TRBJ1-4; 9 positions match TRBD1. CDR1 GTSNPN and CDR2 SVGIG come from the germline V gene (reference sequence). The CDR3 has 14 amino acids. Trimming removed 0 bases from V and 8 bases from J; junction bases left unmatched: 4. The CDR3 reads CAWSVGTGNEKLFF. The CDR3 DNA follows: TGTGCCTGGAGTGTCGGGACAGGGAACGAAAAACTGTTTTTT.

The rearrangement uses TRBV28 and TRBJ2-3, with 8 bases lining up with TRBD2. The CDR3 is 15 residues long. From germline, CDR1 is MDHEN and CDR2 SYDVKM. V lost 3 bases, J lost 0 bases, and 2 bases stayed unmatched. CDR3 loop: CASSFSGTSTDTQYF. The CDR3 DNA reads as TGTGCCAGCAGTTTTAGCGGGACTAGCACAGATACGCAGTATTTT.

This chain links TRBV2 with TRBJ2-2; 9 bases are a match to TRBD1. Germline assignment: CDR1 SNHLY and CDR2 FYNNEI. The CDR3 consists of 15 residues. Trimming cost V 9 bases and J 1 base; bases outside gene matches: 6. The CDR3 loop is CARRGQGRNTGELFF. CDR3 DNA: TGTGCCAGACGTGGACAGGGGAGGAACACCGGGGAGCTGTTTTTT.

The chain recombines TRBV6-6 with TRBJ2-1; 12 bases are a match to TRBD1. The length of the CDR3 is 15 residues. The germline CDR1 and CDR2 sequences are MNHNY and SVGAGI (reference sequence). J gave up 7 bases and V 6 bases, and 7 bases lay outside the gene matches. The CDR3: CASSTGTGGINEQFF. DNA of the CDR3: TGTGCCAGCAGCACCGGGACAGGGGGCATAAATGAGCAGTTCTTC.

The chain carries TRBV5-1 and TRBJ2-1, with 10 nucleotides matching TRBD2. The germline V gene encodes CDR1 SGHRS and CDR2 YFSETQ. The CDR3 loop spans 16 amino acids. The V and J ends lost 3 bases and 4 bases, in that order; junction bases with no gene match: 7. The CDR3 is CASSSRPSGSYNEQFF. The DNA for the CDR3 is TGCGCCAGCAGCTCTCGCCCTAGCGGGAGTTACAATGAGCAGTTCTTC.

The chain recombines TRBV9 with TRBJ2-5, with a weak D call TRBD2 (7 bases). Trimming took 3 bases from V and 2 from J, leaving 20 bases between them. The CDR3 runs to 17 residues. Germline CDR1 and CDR2: SGDLS and YYNGEE. For the CDR3, the DNA is TGTGCCAGCAGCGAAAGGGGGGGTGGTACAGTACAAGAGACCCAGTACTTC. Translation: CASSERGGGTVQETQYF.

This sequence joins TRBV28 and TRBJ1-3, with D hard to call. The CDR3 has 14 amino acids. V was shortened by 5 bases and J by 2 bases, with 10 bases between the two germline ends. Germline V gives CDR1 MDHEN, CDR2 SYDVKM. The CDR3 DNA follows: TGTGCCAGCAGTCCTCGGTTCGCTGGAAACACCATATATTTT. Protein sequence: CASSPRFAGNTIYF.

The rearrangement joins TRBV5-4 to TRBJ1-2; perhaps TRBD1 as D (5 bases). The V end was cut by 4 bases, the J end by 8 bases, with 15 bases between. CDR1 is SGHNT, CDR2 YYREEE, per germline (reference sequence). This CDR3 region has 13 residues. The CDR3 reads CASSPPGGRGYTF. CDR3 DNA: TGTGCCAGCAGCCCTCCGGGGGGAAGAGGCTACACCTTC.

This clone was seen once. The rearrangement uses TRBV5-1 and TRBJ1-5, with 7 bases matching TRBD1. The CDR3 covers 14 residues. Per germline, CDR1 SGHRS and CDR2 YFSETQ. V lost 3 bases to trimming and J lost 2 bases; unmatched junction nucleotides: 2. CDR3 in amino acids: CASSSTGGNQPQHF. DNA of the CDR3: TGCGCCAGCAGCTCAACAGGGGGCAATCAGCCCCAGCATTTT.

The chain uses TRBV5-1 and TRBJ2-5; TRBD2 matches 7 bases. The germline CDR1 and CDR2 sequences are SGHRS and YFSETQ. V was pared by 5 bases and J by 5 bases, with 12 bases of the junction left unmatched. The CDR3 covers 15 residues. Here the CDR3 reads CASSKREGRMETQYF. Written as DNA, the CDR3 is TGCGCCAGCAGTAAGAGGGAGGGCCGGATGGAGACCCAGTACTTC.

The rearrangement links TRBV19 to TRBJ2-5; 7 bases are a match to TRBD2. The V gene end was trimmed by 4 bases and the J gene end by 3 bases; junction bases not matched to a gene: 5. Germline V gene lookup returns CDR1 LNHDA and CDR2 SQIVND (reference sequence). The CDR3 extends over 14 amino acids. The CDR3 DNA reads TGTGCCAGTAGTAGGGTGGCGGGAGAAGAGACCCAGTACTTC. Translating gives CASSRVAGEETQYF. Combining the CDR3 with reference TRBV19 and TRBJ2-5 gives the whole variable domain DGGITQSPKYLFRKEGQNVTLSCEQNLNHDAMYWYRQDPGQGLRLIYYSQIVNDFQKGDIAEGYSVSREKKESFPLTVTSAQKNPTAFYLCASSRVAGEETQYFGPGTRLLVL.

Remarks on this clone: One end of the junction is discordant with germline, which a read error may explain. The rearrangement uses TRBV29-1 and TRBJ1-2; D is perhaps TRBD1 (5 bases). This CDR3 has 12 residues. The germline V gene has CDR1 SQVTM and CDR2 ANQGSEA. The CDR3 is CSVEDSSYGYTF. DNA of the CDR3: TGCAGCGTCGAAGACAGCAGCTATGGCTACACCTTC.

J is TRBJ2-1 and V is TRBV19; 7 bases are shared with TRBD2. The length of the CDR3 is 17 residues. J gave up 0 bases and V 1 base, and 6 bases lay outside the gene matches. Germline loops: CDR1 LNHDA, CDR2 SQIVND (reference sequence). CDR3 in amino acids: CASSIGGIAGSYNEQFF. CDR3 nucleotides: TGTGCCAGTAGTATAGGGGGGATAGCGGGCTCCTACAATGAGCAGTTCTTC.

V and J are TRBV7-3 and TRBJ2-3; 10 nucleotides align to TRBD2. CDR3 size: 16 residues. J was trimmed by 0 bases and V by 5 bases; bases with no gene match: 5. CDR1 is SGHTA and CDR2 is FQGTGA in the germline V gene. The CDR3 sequence: CASSPRTSGSTDTQYF. As DNA, the CDR3 is TGTGCCAGCAGCCCAAGGACTAGCGGCAGCACAGATACGCAGTATTTT.

The rearrangement links TRBV11-3 to TRBJ2-1; TRBD1 matches at 10 bases. V lost 1 base to trimming and J lost 2 bases; unmatched junction nucleotides: 5. The germline V gene has CDR1 SGHNT and CDR2 YENEEA. This CDR3 contains 17 residues. The CDR3 region is CASSLVFGQGAYNEQFF. The CDR3 coding sequence is TGTGCCAGCAGCTTAGTATTTGGACAGGGGGCCTACAATGAGCAGTTCTTC. The variable domain in full, with the rest retrieved from reference TRBV11-3 and TRBJ2-1, is EAGVVQSPRYKIIEKKQPVAFWCNPISGHNTLYWYLQNLGQGPELLIRYENEEAVDDSQLPKDRFSAERLKGVDSTLKIQPAELGDSAVYLCASSLVFGQGAYNEQFFGPGTRLTVL.

The CDR3 is CSVGEGGPSYEQYF. CDR3 sequence (DNA): TGCAGCGTAGGGGAGGGAGGGCCCTCCTACGAGCAGTACTTC. The rearrangement uses TRBV29-1 and TRBJ2-7, with TRBD2 matching 7 bases. Germline lookup yields CDR1 SQVTM and CDR2 ANQGSEA. The CDR3 runs 14 residues. J lost 0 bases, V lost 6 bases, and 8 bases had no gene match.

The chain couples TRBV5-6 to TRBJ2-1, with TRBD2 matching 11 bases. The germline CDR1 and CDR2 sequences are SGHDT and YYEEEE. The CDR3 extends over 15 amino acids. V gave up 6 bases and J gave up 8 bases; unmatched junction bases: 10. CDR3 nucleotides: TGTGCCAGCACCATAGCGGGAGGGCCTGGGGATGAGCAGTTCTTC. Translating gives CASTIAGGPGDEQFF.

The rearrangement joins TRBV27 to TRBJ2-7; weak D call: TRBD1 (6 bases). The CDR3 has 15 residues. Germline CDR1 MNHEY, CDR2 SMNVEV (reference sequence). With 5 bases removed from V and 5 bases from J, the gap between germline ends came to 19 bases. CDR3 region: CASSTPGTRVDEQYF. CDR3 in DNA: TGTGCCAGCAGTACCCCCGGGACAAGGGTTGACGAGCAGTACTTC.